This entry concerns a single TCR beta chain. This sample stems from a study of radiotherapy plus CTLA-4 blockade in lung cancer. Study-level background: Objective response rate was 15% to 20%; disease control rate, about 28%.

The CDR3 is 15 amino acids. V lost 6 bases and J lost 4; bases outside the gene matches: 1. From germline, CDR1 is MNHNS and CDR2 SASEGT. TCRdb keeps only in-frame clones here, not all; method: immunoSEQ multiplex PCR. This repertoire shows tens of thousands of clones, 75% to 90% found once; its top ten account for 2% to 2.5%. The sequencing here drew on peripheral blood, taken from a patient treated with radiotherapy plus ipilimumab. The sequence derives from a human donor with non-small cell lung cancer who had a partial response to radiotherapy plus ipilimumab. V is TRBV6-1 and J is TRBJ2-2; 14 nucleotides agree with TRBD2. The CDR3 nucleotides are TGTGCCAGCAGCGGGACTAGCGGGAGCACCGGGGAGCTGTTTTTT. Translation gives CASSGTSGSTGELFF.